Listed below are T cell receptor beta chains from one sample, sequenced in a study of OX40 agonist ivuxolimab in advanced cancers. Data came from immunoSEQ multiplex PCR; TCRdb stores just in-frame clones and leaves some out. Among about 78,000 clones listed, about 91% were seen once. The input for sequencing was CD4+ or CD8+ T cells sorted from blood, taken in a trial of the OX40 agonist ivuxolimab. The receptors shown here come from an adult with an advanced solid tumor such as melanoma, head and neck, liver or kidney cancer. The CDR3 runs from the conserved cysteine through the conserved F or W. A D gene is named only where the DNA matches it firmly. For some rows the clone size is stated as once, few or many, or as a class when expanded; others skip it.

j_gene	v_gene	abundance	d_gene	CDR3nt	CDR3aa
TRBJ2-1	TRBV5-5	-	-	TGTGCCAGCAGCTTGCTCATCCGAGCGAACAATGAGCAGTTCTTC	CASSLLIRANNEQFF
TRBJ1-2	TRBV6-1	-	-	TGTGCCAGCGAAATAGGGGGAAGGGTTAATGGCTACACCTTC	CASEIGGRVNGYTF
TRBJ2-7	TRBV18	-	-	TGTGCCAGCTCACCCACGTACGGAGGCGGGTCCTACGAGCAGTACTTC	CASSPTYGGGSYEQYF
TRBJ2-5	TRBV2	once	-	TGTGCCAGCACCAAAGGGGTAGGGGACGAGACCCAGTACTTC	CASTKGVGDETQYF
TRBJ1-1	TRBV28	-	-	TGTGCCAGCAGCCCCCCCGGGGGCACTGAAGCTTTCTTT	CASSPPGGTEAFF
TRBJ1-2	TRBV6-1	-	-	TGTGCCAGCAGCCGGTGGTATGGCTACACCTTC	CASSRWYGYTF
TRBJ1-2	TRBV6-5	-	-	TGTGCCAGCAGTTACTCGAGGCAGGGCTTTGGCTACACCTTC	CASSYSRQGFGYTF
TRBJ1-5	TRBV7-2	-	-	TGTGCCAGCAGCTTAGCAAGTTGGGGGACTGGGAATCAGCCCCAGCATTTT	CASSLASWGTGNQPQHF
TRBJ1-1	TRBV6-5	-	-	TGTGCCAGCAGTTACGGGGGTGGCCCGAACACTGAAGCTTTCTTT	CASSYGGGPNTEAFF
TRBJ2-7	TRBV28	-	TRBD1	TGTGCCAGCACCCCCGGGACAGTATCCTACGAGCAGTACTTC	CASTPGTVSYEQYF
TRBJ2-6	TRBV29-1	-	-	TGCAGCGTTGATCGGACGGCCGGGGCCAACGTCCTGACTTTC	CSVDRTAGANVLTF
TRBJ1-2	TRBV27	-	-	TGTGCCAGCAGTTTAGTAGGGGCCCCCCTCCTAAACTATGGCTACACCTTC	CASSLVGAPLLNYGYTF
TRBJ2-7	TRBV6-5	-	-	TGTGCCAGCAGTTACGACAGTGTGGAACAGTACTTC	CASSYDSVEQYF
TRBJ2-2	TRBV6-6	-	TRBD2	TGTGCCAGCAGACGCGGACTAGCGGGAGGTTCCGGGGAGCTGTTTTTT	CASRRGLAGGSGELFF
TRBJ1-2	TRBV6-5	-	TRBD1	TGTGCCAGCAGTTCATCAATACAGGGGACGAACTATGGCTACACCTTC	CASSSSIQGTNYGYTF
TRBJ2-2	TRBV2	-	-	TGTGCCAGCAGCCCTGGACTCTGGCGGGGAAACACCGGGGAGCTGTTTTTT	CASSPGLWRGNTGELFF
TRBJ2-1	TRBV2	-	-	TGTGCCAGCAGTGCACAGGGCATCGACAATGAGCAGTTCTTC	CASSAQGIDNEQFF
TRBJ2-1	TRBV7-2	-	TRBD1	TGTGCCAGCAGACCGGGACAGCCGCCCTACAATGAGCAGTTCTTC	CASRPGQPPYNEQFF
TRBJ1-1	TRBV5-1	few	TRBD1	TGCGCCAGCAGCAGGAGGACAGGGGACACTGAAGCTTTCTTT	CASSRRTGDTEAFF
TRBJ1-1	TRBV5-1	-	TRBD1	TGCGCCAGCAGCTCCGCCGCGACAGGGGGCACTGAAGCTTTCTTT	CASSSAATGGTEAFF
TRBJ2-7	TRBV6-6	-	-	TGTGCCAGCAGCAATAACAGGCTCTTGAGGGACGAGCAGTACTTC	CASSNNRLLRDEQYF
TRBJ1-1	TRBV6-5	-	-	TGTGCCAGCAGTCGAAACCCACAGGGTAACACTGAAGCTTTCTTT	CASSRNPQGNTEAFF
TRBJ1-5	TRBV5-1	once	-	TGCGCCAGCAGCTCTGGGGGGAATCAGCCCCAGCATTTT	CASSSGGNQPQHF
TRBJ1-2	TRBV29-1	-	-	TGCAGCGTTGTGCAGGGGCGTAACTATGGCTACACCTTC	CSVVQGRNYGYTF
TRBJ2-2	TRBV7-9	-	-	TGTGCCAGCAGCTCAGGGGGGACACCGAACACCGGGGAGCTGTTTTTT	CASSSGGTPNTGELFF
TRBJ2-3	TRBV25-1	-	-	TGTGCCAGCAGTGGGGGGCGGGAGACCCGGAATACGCAGTATTTT	CASSGGRETRNTQYF
TRBJ2-2	TRBV6-6	-	TRBD2	TGTGCCAGCAGCCGAATAGCGGGGGGTAACACCGGGGAGCTGTTTTTT	CASSRIAGGNTGELFF
TRBJ2-2	TRBV2	-	-	TGTGCCAGCAGTGAATCAAGCCCCGGGGGGGAGCTGTTTTTT	CASSESSPGGELFF
TRBJ2-7	TRBV5-1	-	TRBD1	TGCGCCAGCAGCTTATCTTACAGGGCCCCAGGGGGCGAGCAGTACTTC	CASSLSYRAPGGEQYF
TRBJ1-3	TRBV11-2	-	-	TGTGCCAGCAGCTTAGGGACGGGGGTAGACACCATATATTTT	CASSLGTGVDTIYF
TRBJ1-5	TRBV7-2	-	-	TGTGCCAGCAGCTTAGACAGCAGGGTTCAGCCCCAGCATTTT	CASSLDSRVQPQHF
TRBJ2-7	TRBV21-1	-	-	TGTGCCAGCACCACAGGGTGCTACTACGAGCAGTACTTC	CASTTGCYYEQYF
TRBJ2-2	TRBV2	-	-	TGTGCCAGCAGTCCCACCAGGACCCTCGGCGGGGAGCTGTTTTTT	CASSPTRTLGGELFF
TRBJ1-1	TRBV28	-	TRBD1	TGTGCCAGCAGTTTGGGACAGGTGGCTTTCTTT	CASSLGQVAFF
TRBJ2-1	TRBV19	-	-	TGTGCCAGTAGTATAGGAGGGCCGCCGCCGAGAGAGCAGTTCTTC	CASSIGGPPPREQFF
TRBJ2-2	TRBV9	-	TRBD1	TGTGCCAGCAGCGCGACAGGGCGCGCCGGGGAGCTGTTTTTT	CASSATGRAGELFF
TRBJ2-1	TRBV5-1	-	-	TGCGCCAGCACCCTGGGGCCGGGAAGCTCCTACAATGAGCAGTTCTTC	CASTLGPGSSYNEQFF
TRBJ1-1	TRBV4-2	-	-	TGTGCCAGCAGCCAGAAGGAGGGATGGGAGAACACTGAAGCTTTCTTT	CASSQKEGWENTEAFF
TRBJ2-1	TRBV5-4	-	-	TGTGCCAGCAGCCCGGAAGGTAAATACAATGAGCAGTTCTTC	CASSPEGKYNEQFF
TRBJ1-1	TRBV5-8	-	-	TGTGCCAGCAGCTTGGTCCTAGCAGGGACCACTGAAGCTTTCTTT	CASSLVLAGTTEAFF
TRBJ2-7	TRBV10-3	-	-	TGTGCCACCACCCCCCAGGCGGCAGTACGGGAGCAGTACTTC	CATTPQAAVREQYF
TRBJ2-7	TRBV7-6	-	TRBD1	TGTGCCAGCAGCCAGCCGGGGACAGGGAGATACGAGCAGTACTTC	CASSQPGTGRYEQYF
TRBJ1-1	TRBV2	-	-	TGTGCCAGCAGTGTTGAAGGGGATAACACTGAAGCTTTCTTT	CASSVEGDNTEAFF
TRBJ2-1	TRBV7-2	-	-	TGTGCCAGCAGCCCTATGCGAGGGGGAGGAAATGAGCAGTTCTTC	CASSPMRGGGNEQFF
TRBJ1-4	TRBV11-2	-	-	TGTGCCAGCAGCTTAGATAGCGCTACGGGGAGTGAAAAACTGTTTTTT	CASSLDSATGSEKLFF